These T cell receptor beta chains were read from a single sample in a study of blood T cell repertoires in COVID-19. Profiled with immunoSEQ multiplex PCR; TCRdb holds only in-frame clones, not every one. This sample has approximately 170,000 clones, with around 80% found just once. The sample taken for sequencing was peripheral blood. The receptors were sampled from a woman aged 70 to 79 who had recovered from COVID-19. The CDR3 runs from the conserved cysteine through the conserved F or W. The D gene is left open where the match is weak. Where a row states a size, it is once, few, many or the class of an expanded clone; other rows omit it.

>TRBV5-1|-|TRBJ2-2|TRBD1
TGCGCCAGCGGCCACGGGGACAGGGGGTCCGGGGAGCTGTTTTTT
CASGHGDRGSGELFF
>TRBV5-1|-|TRBJ2-1|-
TGCGCCAGCACCCCGTCGGGGGGCGGCTCCTACAATGAGCAGTTCTTC
CASTPSGGGSYNEQFF
>TRBV12-3/TRBV12-4|once|TRBJ2-7|TRBD2
TGTGCCAGCAGGACCGGGACTAGCGAAGAGCAGTACTTC
CASRTGTSEEQYF
>TRBV18|-|TRBJ2-1|-
TGTGCCAGCTCCCCGGGGTTTTCCGATGAGCAGTTCTTC
CASSPGFSDEQFF
>TRBV27|-|TRBJ1-1|TRBD1
TGTGCCAGCAGGCGACAGGGGAACACTGAAGCTTTCTTT
CASRRQGNTEAFF
>TRBV4-1|-|TRBJ2-2|TRBD2
TGCGCCAGCAGCCGCGGGGGGTGGGGGAACAGCGGGGAGCTGTTTTTT
CASSRGGWGNSGELFF
>TRBV27|-|TRBJ2-1|-
TGTGCCAGCTCCCTGGACTTCCCCTCCTACAATGAGCAGTTCTTC
CASSLDFPSYNEQFF
>TRBV30|-|TRBJ1-2|TRBD1
TGTGCCTGGAGGACAGGGGGCTCTAACTATGGCTACACCTTC
CAWRTGGSNYGYTF
>TRBV28|-|TRBJ1-2|TRBD1
TGTGCCAGCAGTGCTGGGACAGGGGCCTTTGGCTACACCTTC
CASSAGTGAFGYTF
>TRBV6-5|-|TRBJ2-1|-
TGTGCCAGCAGTCCAAACTACCCGTCCTACAATGAGCAGTTCTTC
CASSPNYPSYNEQFF
>TRBV27|-|TRBJ2-4|-
TGTGCCAGCAACCCGGTGGCCAAAAACATTCAGTACTTC
CASNPVAKNIQYF
>TRBV28|-|TRBJ2-1|TRBD2
TGTGCCAGCAGTACCCTTAGCGGGGGGGCGTACAAGTCCTACAATGAGCAGTTCTTC
CASSTLSGGAYKSYNEQFF
>TRBV10-3|-|TRBJ2-1|TRBD2
TGTGCCATCAGGGGGGAGCGGGGCGGCCGCTCCTACAATGAGCAGTTCTTC
CAIRGERGGRSYNEQFF
>TRBV7-9|-|TRBJ2-1|TRBD2
TGTGCCAGCTTTACGGGAGGGCTGAATGAGCAGTTCTTC
CASFTGGLNEQFF
>TRBV7-2|few|TRBJ2-3|TRBD2
TGTGCCAGCAGCTTAGGTGTAGCGGGAGGTCCAGATACGCAGTATTTT
CASSLGVAGGPDTQYF
>TRBV3-1/TRBV3-2|few|TRBJ1-5|-
TGTGCCAGCAGCCCGTCCCAGCGGGGATTCGGCAATCAGCCCCAGCATTTT
CASSPSQRGFGNQPQHF
>TRBV19|-|TRBJ2-1|-
TGTGCCAGTAGTCCGCGGTCGTACAATGAGCAGTTCTTC
CASSPRSYNEQFF
>TRBV5-1|-|TRBJ2-4|-
TGCGCCAGCAGCTTGGGAGGGCCGAAAAACATTCAGTACTTC
CASSLGGPKNIQYF
>TRBV3-1/TRBV3-2|-|TRBJ2-3|TRBD1
TGTGCCAGCAGCCAGGCGACAGGGGGGGGCACAGATACGCAGTATTTT
CASSQATGGGTDTQYF
>TRBV6-5|-|TRBJ1-4|-
TGTGCCAGCAGTTATGGAGGGGGGGGCTCTGGCGAAAAACTGTTTTTT
CASSYGGGGSGEKLFF
>TRBV18|-|TRBJ1-6|-
TGTGCCAGCTCACCACCCAGCTCCTATAATTCACCCCTCCACTTT
CASSPPSSYNSPLHF
>TRBV7-9|-|TRBJ1-6|-
TGTGCCAGCAGCTTAGGGTCTAGTCCCTCCTATAATTCACCCCTCCACTTT
CASSLGSSPSYNSPLHF
>TRBV18|-|TRBJ1-5|-
TGTGCCAGCTCACCCGGGAGGGGTGGCAATCAGCCCCAGCATTTT
CASSPGRGGNQPQHF
>TRBV27|-|TRBJ2-1|-
TGTGCCAGCAGGCAACTCTATTCTAACTCCTACAATGAGCAGTTCTTC
CASRQLYSNSYNEQFF
>TRBV3-1/TRBV3-2|-|TRBJ1-4|-
TGTGCCAGCAGCCCGCGGGGCACTAATGAAAAACTGTTTTTT
CASSPRGTNEKLFF
>TRBV28|-|TRBJ2-7|-
TGTGCCAGCAGCCAATGGTCCACAACCTACGAGCAGTACTTC
CASSQWSTTYEQYF
>TRBV3-1/TRBV3-2|once|TRBJ1-6|-
TGTGCCAGCAGCCAAGGCGGCCCCGTGAGCTCCTATAATTCACCCCTCCACTTT
CASSQGGPVSSYNSPLHF
>TRBV5-1|-|TRBJ2-7|-
TGCGCCAGCACCCAGCGCGGAGATTCCTACGAGCAGTACTTC
CASTQRGDSYEQYF
>TRBV5-1|-|TRBJ2-2|TRBD1
TGCGCCAGCAGCTTGATCCAGGGGGCTGGGGCCGGGGAGCTGTTTTTT
CASSLIQGAGAGELFF
>TRBV6-8|few|TRBJ1-1|TRBD1
TGTGCCAGCAGTTACTCGGGGACAGGGGTCGAAGCTTTCTTT
CASSYSGTGVEAFF
>TRBV4-1|-|TRBJ2-7|TRBD2
TGCGCCAGCAGCCAAGGGGGCACCCTGGGACTAGCGGGAGGGACGAGGACCTACGAGCAGTACTTC
CASSQGGTLGLAGGTRTYEQYF
>TRBV5-1|-|TRBJ2-4|TRBD1
TGCGCCAGCAGCCCCACAGGGGGCCCGGAGGACATTCAGTACTTC
CASSPTGGPEDIQYF
>TRBV30|-|TRBJ1-3|-
TGTGCCTGGAGTTGGGGCCCGCTGCCTTCTGGAAACACCATATATTTT
CAWSWGPLPSGNTIYF
>TRBV28|-|TRBJ2-7|-
TGTGCCAGCACCAAGGGAGGTTATCCCGCCTACGAGCAGTACTTC
CASTKGGYPAYEQYF
>TRBV4-1|-|TRBJ1-2|-
TGCGCCAGCAGCCACCTCCGGGGGTTTCCCTATGGCTACACCTTC
CASSHLRGFPYGYTF
>TRBV19|-|TRBJ2-5|-
TGTGCCAGTAGTATAGGTTCGGGGGGCCGGGAGACCCAGTACTTC
CASSIGSGGRETQYF
>TRBV15|-|TRBJ1-6|-
TGTGCCACCAGCAGAGATCCGAGACTGCCAAATTCACCCCTCCACTTT
CATSRDPRLPNSPLHF
>TRBV3-1/TRBV3-2|once|TRBJ2-7|-
TGTGCCAGCAGCCAAGGGAGGTACGAGCAGTACTTC
CASSQGRYEQYF
>TRBV19|-|TRBJ2-3|TRBD2
TGTGCCAGTTCGGCTAGCGGGAGGAGGGACACAGATACGCAGTATTTT
CASSASGRRDTDTQYF
>TRBV18|-|TRBJ1-1|TRBD1
TGTGCCAGCTCACCACAGGGGGCGACTGAAGCTTTCTTT
CASSPQGATEAFF
>TRBV29-1|-|TRBJ1-1|-
TGCAGCGTTGCCCGGGGAGGGGTTCTTGAAGCTTTCTTT
CSVARGGVLEAFF
>TRBV7-3|-|TRBJ1-1|-
TGTGCCAGCAGCCCAGGACACGCGAACACTGAAGCTTTCTTT
CASSPGHANTEAFF
>TRBV5-1|-|TRBJ2-2|TRBD1
TGCGCCAGCAGCCCCAGGGGGCTTGGCACCGGGGAGCTGTTTTTT
CASSPRGLGTGELFF
>TRBV7-8|-|TRBJ1-4|TRBD1
TGTGCCAGCAGCTTAGGAGGGGGCTCCCAAAAACTGTTTTTT
CASSLGGGSQKLFF
>TRBV29-1|-|TRBJ2-1|TRBD2
TGCAGCGTTGAAGGGGGAGGGGATGAGCAGTTCTTC
CSVEGGGDEQFF
>TRBV4-1|-|TRBJ1-6|-
TGCGCCAGCAGCCAAACCGGGATCCCCAATTCACCCCTCCACTTT
CASSQTGIPNSPLHF
>TRBV5-1|-|TRBJ1-1|-
TGCGCCAGCAGCGCCGGGACACCGAACACTGAAGCTTTCTTT
CASSAGTPNTEAFF
>TRBV6-1|-|TRBJ1-2|-
TGTGCCAGCAGTGCCCCCTTTAGACAGGTGAACTATGGCTACACCTTC
CASSAPFRQVNYGYTF
>TRBV6-2/TRBV6-3|-|TRBJ2-3|-
TGTGCCACCACCCCCAGGCGCGCAGATACGCAGTATTTT
CATTPRRADTQYF
>TRBV5-5|-|TRBJ1-1|-
TGTGCCAGCAGCTTGGCTTCCGCGGGCACTGAAGCTTTCTTT
CASSLASAGTEAFF
>TRBV27|-|TRBJ2-1|TRBD2
TGTGCCAGCAGTTTAGGGGGACTAGCGGTAAAGCAGTTCTTC
CASSLGGLAVKQFF
>TRBV15|once|TRBJ2-7|TRBD2
TGTGCCACCAGCAGGGGGGGTAGCGGGAGGGCGCAGCAGTACTTC
CATSRGGSGRAQQYF
>TRBV7-6|-|TRBJ2-2|TRBD2
TGTGCCAGCAGCTTATCACCCCCGGGACTAGCGGGAGGGCCGGGCACCGGGGAGCTGTTTTTT
CASSLSPPGLAGGPGTGELFF
>TRBV5-1|-|TRBJ1-5|-
TGCGCCAGCAGCGACGGGACTCAGAGCAATCAGCCCCAGCATTTT
CASSDGTQSNQPQHF
>TRBV27|-|TRBJ2-1|TRBD2
TGTGCCAGCAGTAGCGGGACGGGTGTAAATGAGCAGTTCTTC
CASSSGTGVNEQFF
>TRBV19|-|TRBJ1-5|-
TGTGCCAGTTCGGGTGGCCCAAGCGCTCAGAGCAATCAGCCCCAGCATTTT
CASSGGPSAQSNQPQHF
>TRBV3-1/TRBV3-2|-|TRBJ2-1|TRBD2
TGTGCCAGCAGCCCCCGACTCGGACTAGCCCGCTACAATGAGCAGTTCTTC
CASSPRLGLARYNEQFF